The 27 T cell receptor beta chains below come from one sample, sequenced in a study of vaccination and CD4 T cells after COVID-19. Treatment denoted: approximately nine-day PBMC culture with coronavirus spike peptide pools or control peptides (ViraFEST assay). Samples of CD4+ T cells were obtained from the unexposed donor before the COVID-19 pandemic (2011-2018). An Oncomine TCR Beta short-read assay was used to sequence the DNA from cultured CD4+ T cells. MiXCR was run by TCRdb on the PCR reads, yielding one entry per CDR3 protein. The sample has 10,000 or so distinct CDR3 sequences, roughly 49% seen once. Their specific antigens are unknown. Sequences were obtained from CD4+ T cells from blood, cultured in vitro. The source of these receptors is a human donor in good health.

The rearrangement joins TRBV19 to TRBJ1-5; weak D call: TRBD1 (5 bases). With 8 bases removed from V and 9 bases from J, the gap between germline ends came to 17 bases. CDR1 and CDR2 (germline): LNHDA, SQIVND (reference sequence). This CDR3 contains 13 residues. CDR3 DNA: TGTGCCAGTCTGGACCAGGCAAGGGGGCCCCAGCATTTT. It specifies CASLDQARGPQHF.

This CDR3 reads CASSQLGSDTQYF. The DNA for the CDR3 is TGTGCCAGCAGTCAGCTCGGTTCAGATACGCAGTATTTT. This chain links TRBV27 with TRBJ2-3; D gene uncertain. Trimming left V 5 bases short and J 4 bases short, with 10 bases between. Germline lookup yields CDR1 MNHEY and CDR2 SMNVEV (reference sequence). The CDR3 runs 13 residues.

The chain recombines TRBV5-1 with TRBJ2-1, with a tentative D call TRBD2 (5 bases). Per the germline V gene, CDR1 is SGHRS and CDR2 is YFSETQ. The CDR3 covers 14 residues. V was pared by 0 bases and J by 8 bases, with 12 bases between. CDR3 protein: CASSLDSGVDEQFF. The DNA for the CDR3 is TGCGCCAGCAGCTTGGATTCCGGGGTCGATGAGCAGTTCTTC. The full variable domain, completed using reference TRBV5-1 and TRBJ2-1, is KAGVTQTPRYLIKTRGQQVTLSCSPISGHRSVSWYQQTPGQGLQFLFEYFSETQRNKGNFPGRFSGRQFSNSRSEMNVSTLELGDSALYLCASSLDSGVDEQFFGPGTRLTVL.

The chain employs TRBV20-1 and TRBJ2-3, with 8 positions matching TRBD1. V was clipped by 2 bases and J by 3 bases; unmatched bases: 4. The CDR3 is 14 residues long. Per germline, CDR1 DFQATT and CDR2 SNEGSKA (reference sequence). The CDR3 coding sequence is TGCAGTGCTAGACTAGGACAGGGAACAGATACGCAGTATTTT. Translated: CSARLGQGTDTQYF.

V is TRBV27 and J is TRBJ1-2; 9 bases map to TRBD1. The trim removed 6 bases at V and 5 bases at J, leaving 10 bases unmatched. The CDR3 runs 15 residues. In germline, CDR1 is MNHEY, CDR2 SMNVEV (reference sequence). CDR3 amino acids: CASRTTTGGRYGYTF. As DNA, the CDR3 is TGTGCCAGCAGGACGACCACAGGGGGCCGATATGGCTACACCTTC.

V gene TRBV24-1 combines with J gene TRBJ2-3; D is undetermined. The CDR3 length is 15 residues. The V end lost 3 bases, the J end lost 0 bases, and 9 bases lay between the germline ends. The germline V gene has CDR1 KGHDR and CDR2 SFDVKD. Written as DNA, the CDR3 is TGTGCCACCAGTGATGTAGGGAAGAGCACAGATACGCAGTATTTT. It specifies CATSDVGKSTDTQYF.

As DNA, the CDR3 is TGCAGTGCCGGCGCCAACAGGCGGGGGACCTCCTACGAGCAGTACTTC. Translated: CSAGANRRGTSYEQYF. The chain joins TRBV20-1 to TRBJ2-7, with 7 positions matching TRBD2. CDR1 DFQATT and CDR2 SNEGSKA come from the germline V gene (reference sequence). The trim removed 6 bases at V and 0 bases at J, leaving 14 bases unmatched. This CDR3 comprises 16 residues.

This clonotype was observed a handful of times. V usage is TRBV6-2 or TRBV6-3 and J usage is TRBJ1-5; maybe TRBD1 (6 bases). Germline assignment: CDR1 MNHEY and CDR2 SVGEGT. The CDR3 consists of 15 residues. V lost 5 bases and J lost 0, with 11 bases in between. CDR3 DNA sequence: TGTGCCAGCAGTCGCAGGGGCTATAGCAATCAGCCCCAGCATTTT. Its protein product is CASSRRGYSNQPQHF.

This clonotype was seen just once. The chain joins TRBV7-6 to TRBJ1-5; D is possibly TRBD1 (5 bases). V was clipped by 0 bases and J by 6 bases, with 9 bases between them. The CDR3 has 14 amino acids. The germline V gene has CDR1 SGHVS and CDR2 FNYEAQ. In DNA form, the CDR3 reads TGTGCCAGCAGCTTAGCACAGGCTACTCAGCCCCAGCATTTT. It specifies CASSLAQATQPQHF.

This clonotype was seen more than once but under ten times. The DNA for the CDR3 is TGTGCCAGCAGCTTTCGCAGGGTTGCGACCTACGAGCAGTACTTC. Protein: CASSFRRVATYEQYF. The chain uses TRBV7-8 and TRBJ2-7; TRBD1 is a possible D gene (5 bases). CDR1 and CDR2 (germline): SGHVS, FQNEAQ. The length of the CDR3 is 15 residues. V was trimmed by 3 bases and J by 2 bases, leaving 14 bases between them.

This clonotype was seen a single time. The CDR3 protein is CASSRTGGIYEQYF. DNA of the CDR3: TGTGCCAGTAGCCGTACAGGGGGAATCTACGAGCAGTACTTC. The V call is TRBV19, the J call TRBJ2-7; 8 nucleotides line up with TRBD1. V lost 6 bases to trimming and J lost 3 bases; unmatched junction nucleotides: 7. Germline CDR1 LNHDA, CDR2 SQIVND (reference sequence). There are 14 residues in the CDR3.

V gene TRBV4-1 combines with J gene TRBJ2-3; 14 bases are shared with TRBD2. Losses at the gene ends were 2 bases for V and 1 base for J; bases not matched to a gene: 8. The CDR3 runs to 19 residues. CDR1 is MGHRA and CDR2 is YSYEKL in the germline V gene. CDR3 amino acids: CASSQTPGLAGAGTDTQYF. CDR3 nucleotide sequence: TGCGCCAGCAGCCAAACTCCGGGACTAGCGGGAGCGGGCACAGATACGCAGTATTTT.

This clonotype was counted between two and nine times. This chain uses TRBV6-1 with TRBJ2-3, with D uncertain. Trimming pared 6 bases from V and 2 bases from J, leaving 12 bases between. Germline values: CDR1 MNHNS, CDR2 SASEGT. The length of the CDR3 is 14 residues. CDR3 amino acids: CASRLLPSTDTQYF. The DNA of the CDR3 is TGTGCCAGCAGACTTCTTCCGTCCACAGATACGCAGTATTTT.

The chain employs TRBV20-1 and TRBJ2-2, with 7 bases lining up with TRBD2. The V gene's germline CDR1 is DFQATT and CDR2 SNEGSKA (reference sequence). V was clipped by 2 bases and J by 0 bases; unmatched bases: 3. This CDR3 region has 15 residues. The CDR3 loop reads CSARRRGSNTGELFF. The CDR3 DNA follows: TGCAGTGCTAGACGGCGGGGGTCGAACACCGGGGAGCTGTTTTTT.

This clonotype showed up just a few times. J is TRBJ1-5 and V is TRBV27; no clear D gene. Per the germline V gene, CDR1 is MNHEY and CDR2 is SMNVEV (reference sequence). Trimming pared 5 bases from V and 5 bases from J, leaving 16 bases between. The CDR3 contains 15 residues. CDR3 amino acids: CASSPDPGEDQPQHF. CDR3 DNA: TGTGCCAGCAGTCCGGACCCCGGAGAGGATCAGCCCCAGCATTTT.

The genes are TRBV29-1 and TRBJ1-1, with D perhaps TRBD1 (5 bases). Germline assignment: CDR1 SQVTM and CDR2 ANQGSEA. CDR3 size: 12 residues. Trimming shortened V by 3 bases and J by 3 bases, and 8 bases separated the two germline ends. The CDR3 region is CSVDDRYTEAFF. The CDR3 nucleotides are TGCAGCGTTGATGACAGATACACTGAAGCTTTCTTT.

The chain carries TRBV12-3 or TRBV12-4 and TRBJ1-2, with unresolved D. V lost 5 bases and J 5 bases, leaving 12 bases between the germline ends. The CDR3 extends over 13 amino acids. CDR3 in amino acids: CASSRQDLYGYTF. As DNA, the CDR3 is TGTGCCAGCAGTCGCCAAGATTTATATGGCTACACCTTC.

CDR3 DNA: TGTGCCATCAGCGACTTTATAGTAAGCACAGATACGCAGTATTTT. Its translation: CAISDFIVSTDTQYF. The genes are TRBV10-3 and TRBJ2-3; D is undetermined. This CDR3 comprises 15 residues. V shed 6 bases and J shed 0 bases, with 13 bases lying between them. The germline gives CDR1 ENHRY, CDR2 SYGVKD.

This clonotype was counted only a few times. This CDR3 is CATSRDNVGPGSGNTIYF. In DNA, the CDR3 is TGTGCCACCAGCAGAGATAATGTCGGCCCAGGCTCGGGAAACACCATATATTTT. The rearrangement links TRBV15 to TRBJ1-3; D not resolved. This CDR3 is built from 18 residues. Per germline, CDR1 LNHNV and CDR2 YYDKDF (reference sequence). Between the trimmed V and J ends, which lost 0 bases and 4 bases, there was a span of 19 bases.

V is TRBV11-2 and J is TRBJ1-1, with D possibly matching TRBD1 (5 bases). CDR3 size: 16 residues. The germline CDR1 and CDR2 sequences are SGHAT and FQNNGV. Between the trimmed V and J ends, which lost 2 bases and 0 bases, there was a span of 13 bases. CDR3 sequence (DNA): TGTGCCAGCAGCTTAAGATTTGGGGGTATGAACACTGAAGCTTTCTTT. It translates to CASSLRFGGMNTEAFF.

The CDR3 nucleotides read TGCGCCAGCAGCCCCCCTAGCGTCTACGAGCAGTACTTC. Translated: CASSPPSVYEQYF. The V call is TRBV5-1, the J call TRBJ2-7, with a possible D match to TRBD2 (6 bases). The CDR3 has 13 amino acids. Trimming took off 4 bases at V and 3 bases at J, with 11 bases between the two ends. Germline CDR1 and CDR2: SGHRS and YFSETQ. Drawing the rest from reference TRBV5-1 and TRBJ2-7, the complete variable domain is KAGVTQTPRYLIKTRGQQVTLSCSPISGHRSVSWYQQTPGQGLQFLFEYFSETQRNKGNFPGRFSGRQFSNSRSEMNVSTLELGDSALYLCASSPPSVYEQYFGPGTRLTVT.

This clonotype was seen a few times. V gene TRBV7-9 combines with J gene TRBJ1-1; maybe TRBD1 (5 bases). Germline CDR1 is SEHNR and CDR2 is FQNEAQ (reference sequence). The CDR3 spans 14 residues. V was pared by 1 base and J by 1 base, with 7 bases between. The CDR3 DNA sequence: TGTGCCAGCAGCTTAGGGGGCGGGAACACTGAAGCTTTCTTT. Its protein product is CASSLGGGNTEAFF.

There are a few counts of this clonotype. The rearrangement links TRBV20-1 to TRBJ2-3; TRBD2 aligns across 11 bases. V lost 3 bases and J lost 4; bases outside the gene matches: 0. The CDR3 has 13 amino acids. The germline V gene encodes CDR1 DFQATT and CDR2 SNEGSKA (reference sequence). The CDR3 spells CSARTSGADTQYF. In nucleotides, the CDR3 is TGCAGTGCTAGGACTAGCGGGGCAGATACGCAGTATTTT.

CDR3 nucleotides: TGCAGTGCTAACCTACCGGGCCTTACCCATAGCAATCAGCCCCAGCATTTT. As protein: CSANLPGLTHSNQPQHF. This chain links TRBV20-1 with TRBJ1-5; no definite D call. CDR1 DFQATT and CDR2 SNEGSKA come from the germline V gene (reference sequence). CDR3 size: 17 residues. The V end lost 4 bases, the J end lost 0 bases, and 19 bases lay between the germline ends.

The rearrangement uses TRBV9 and TRBJ1-5; D might be TRBD1 (6 bases). CDR3 size: 15 residues. The V gene's germline CDR1 is SGDLS and CDR2 YYNGEE. The V end lost 0 bases, the J end lost 5 bases, and 12 bases lay between the germline ends. The CDR3 nucleotides read TGTGCCAGCAGCGTAGACGGGGGCAGTGATCAGCCCCAGCATTTT. Encoded protein: CASSVDGGSDQPQHF.

V and J are TRBV19 and TRBJ1-6; possible D gene TRBD1, 5 bases. CDR3 size: 13 residues. V was clipped by 10 bases and J by 9 bases, with 16 bases between them. The germline V gene encodes CDR1 LNHDA and CDR2 SQIVND (reference sequence). This CDR3 reads CATQPEGSSPLHF. CDR3 nucleotide sequence: TGTGCCACCCAACCGGAGGGGAGTTCACCCCTCCACTTT. The full variable domain, its missing parts supplied by reference TRBV19 and TRBJ1-6, is DGGITQSPKYLFRKEGQNVTLSCEQNLNHDAMYWYRQDPGQGLRLIYYSQIVNDFQKGDIAEGYSVSREKKESFPLTVTSAQKNPTAFYLCATQPEGSSPLHFGNGTRLTVT.

V usage is TRBV7-9 and J usage is TRBJ1-3; D uncertain. V dropped 2 bases and J dropped 0 bases, with 23 bases sitting between them. Per the germline V gene, CDR1 is SEHNR and CDR2 is FQNEAQ (reference sequence). CDR3 length: 20 residues. In DNA, the CDR3 is TGTGCCAGCAGCTTATGGGCAGGATCTCACACCTCGGGCTCTGGAAACACCATATATTTT. Residues: CASSLWAGSHTSGSGNTIYF.